Listed here are 5 T cell receptor beta chains from one sample, sequenced in a study of CD8+CD57+ T cells in acquired aplastic anemia. Profiling of TCR beta VDJ combinations and CDR3 sequences used genomic DNA as template. TCRdb itself ran the reads through MiXCR, one entry per CDR3 protein. This sample has 200,000 or so distinct CDR3 sequences; less than 65% occur once, and the top ten carry approximately 44%. Sequencing input: sorted CD4+, CD8+, or CD8+CD57+ T cells (not recorded which) from PBMCs. The receptors derive from a human donor with severe aplastic anemia or a healthy control (not recorded which).

The rearrangement links TRBV7-3 to TRBJ1-6; D ambiguous. The CDR3 consists of 14 residues. Germline V gene lookup returns CDR1 SGHTA and CDR2 FQGTGA. V dropped 5 bases and J dropped 10 bases, with 15 bases sitting between them. The CDR3 loop reads CASSPEVGPSPLHF. The CDR3, as DNA: TGTGCCAGCAGCCCTGAAGTAGGTCCCTCACCCCTCCACTTT. The variable domain in full, completed from reference TRBV7-3 and TRBJ1-6, reads GAGVSQTPSNKVTEKGKYVELRCDPISGHTALYWYRQSLGQGPEFLIYFQGTGAADDSGLPNDRFFAVRPEGSVSTLKIQRTERGDSAVYLCASSPEVGPSPLHFGNGTRLTVT.

This chain uses TRBV27 with TRBJ2-7, with TRBD1 identical over 9 bases. Germline assignment: CDR1 MNHEY and CDR2 SMNVEV (reference sequence). This CDR3 region has 16 residues. V dropped 5 bases and J dropped 5; count of bases not matched to a gene: 13. The CDR3: CASSLSEGTGLHEQYF. The CDR3, as DNA: TGTGCCAGCAGTCTTTCCGAGGGGACAGGGCTACACGAGCAGTACTTC.

The V gene is TRBV10-3, the J gene TRBJ2-7; possibly TRBD1 for D (5 bases). Deletions cut 4 bases from V and 0 bases from J, with 10 bases between. The germline CDR1 and CDR2 sequences are ENHRY and SYGVKD. This CDR3 has 14 amino acids. CDR3 DNA: TGTGCCATCAGTGGTTTTGACAGCTCCTACGAGCAGTACTTC. Protein: CAISGFDSSYEQYF.

Ten or more counts support this clonotype. J is TRBJ2-7 and V is TRBV28; D is perhaps TRBD1 or TRBD2 (6 bases each). Trimming cost V 5 bases and J 4 bases, with 15 bases left between them. Germline V gives CDR1 MDHEN, CDR2 SYDVKM. CDR3 length equals 14 residues. The CDR3 protein is CASSPYRAGYEQYF. The CDR3 DNA reads TGTGCCAGCAGTCCATACAGGGCGGGGTACGAGCAGTACTTC.

This clonotype appeared a single time. This sequence may be a read error, since a much larger clone differs from it by one base. The rearrangement links TRBV5-6 to TRBJ2-3; 9 bases fit TRBD2. From germline, CDR1 is SGHDT and CDR2 YYEEEE. The V segment lost 0 bases and the J segment 8 bases; nucleotides outside the gene matches: 13. The CDR3 sequence is 17 residues long. CDR3 sequence (DNA): TGTGCCAGCAGCTTGGCGCTAGCGGGGCCCGGTCCAGGTACGCAGTATTTT. It codes for CASSLALAGPGPGTQYF.